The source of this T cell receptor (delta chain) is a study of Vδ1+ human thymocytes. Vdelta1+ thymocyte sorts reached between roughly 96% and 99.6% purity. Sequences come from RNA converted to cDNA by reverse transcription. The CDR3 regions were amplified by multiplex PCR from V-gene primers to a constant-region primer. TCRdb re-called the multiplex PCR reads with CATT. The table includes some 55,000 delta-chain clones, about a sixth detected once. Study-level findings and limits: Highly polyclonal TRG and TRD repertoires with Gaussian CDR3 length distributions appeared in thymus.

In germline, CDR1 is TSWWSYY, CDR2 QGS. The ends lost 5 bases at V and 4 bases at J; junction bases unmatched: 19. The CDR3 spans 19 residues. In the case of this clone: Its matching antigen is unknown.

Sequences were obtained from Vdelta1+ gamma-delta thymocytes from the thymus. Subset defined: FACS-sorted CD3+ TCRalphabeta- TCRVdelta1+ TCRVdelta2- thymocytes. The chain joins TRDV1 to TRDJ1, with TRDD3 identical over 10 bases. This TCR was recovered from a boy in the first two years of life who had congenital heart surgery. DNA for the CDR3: TGTGCTCTTGGGATGAAACCCTTCCTCGGTGGGGGATACAGCGATAAACTCATCTTT. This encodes CALGMKPFLGGGYSDKLIF.